This is a list of T cell receptor beta chains from one sample in a study of T cell repertoires in cytomegalovirus infection. TCRdb processed the reads anew with MiXCR; each CDR3 protein has one entry. The table has 250,000 to 300,000 distinct CDR3 sequences, more than 20% seen once. The sample was PBMCs. The receptor set was obtained from a human donor in good health (CMV status not recorded). Some clones in this sample may be carry-over from other donors' samples. CDR3s include the opening cysteine and the closing phenylalanine or tryptophan. The order of the fields is J gene, D gene, V gene, clone size, CDR3 DNA, CDR3 protein. D genes are given only for firm matches. Not all rows give a size; the values are once, few, many and, for expanded clones, a class.

J gene: TRBJ2-1
D gene: NA
V gene: TRBV27
clone size: NA
CDR3 DNA: TGTGCCAGCAGTCCCGGGGGACTCTCCTACAATGAGCAGTTCTTC
CDR3 protein: CASSPGGLSYNEQFF

J gene: TRBJ2-7
D gene: TRBD1
V gene: TRBV23-1
clone size: few
CDR3 DNA: TGCGCCATCAAGGACACCGGGACAGGGGACGAGCAGTACTTC
CDR3 protein: CAIKDTGTGDEQYF

J gene: TRBJ2-5
D gene: TRBD1
V gene: TRBV12-3/TRBV12-4
clone size: NA
CDR3 DNA: TGTGCCAGCAGCACAGGGGAACAAGAGACCCAGTACTTC
CDR3 protein: CASSTGEQETQYF

J gene: TRBJ2-7
D gene: NA
V gene: TRBV19
clone size: NA
CDR3 DNA: TGTGCCAGTAGTCCGACCGGGACGGCCTATTACGAGCAGTACTTC
CDR3 protein: CASSPTGTAYYEQYF

J gene: TRBJ1-1
D gene: NA
V gene: TRBV2
clone size: NA
CDR3 DNA: TGTGCCAGCAGTGAAGAGGGGATAGGGAACACTGAAGCTTTCTTT
CDR3 protein: CASSEEGIGNTEAFF

J gene: TRBJ2-5
D gene: TRBD1
V gene: TRBV6-6
clone size: NA
CDR3 DNA: TGTGCCAGCAGTTACAGGACAGGGGGTCAGGAGACCCAGTACTTC
CDR3 protein: CASSYRTGGQETQYF

J gene: TRBJ2-7
D gene: TRBD2
V gene: TRBV5-1
clone size: NA
CDR3 DNA: TGCGCCAGCAGCTTCGGGGGGCCTAGCGGGAATTACGAGCAGTACTTC
CDR3 protein: CASSFGGPSGNYEQYF

J gene: TRBJ1-4
D gene: TRBD1
V gene: TRBV7-2
clone size: many
CDR3 DNA: TGTGCCAGCAGCTCAAGACGCGGACAGGGTTATGAAAAACTGTTTTTT
CDR3 protein: CASSSRRGQGYEKLFF

J gene: TRBJ2-7
D gene: TRBD1
V gene: TRBV11-2
clone size: many
CDR3 DNA: TGTGCCAGCAGCTTAGATGGGAGAACAGGGACAGGCGGAACCTACGAGCAGTACTTC
CDR3 protein: CASSLDGRTGTGGTYEQYF

J gene: TRBJ1-5
D gene: TRBD1
V gene: TRBV19
clone size: few
CDR3 DNA: TGTGCCAGTACCCCATCGAGGCAGGGGGGTCGGCCCCAGCATTTT
CDR3 protein: CASTPSRQGGRPQHF

J gene: TRBJ2-1
D gene: TRBD2
V gene: TRBV6-5
clone size: NA
CDR3 DNA: TGTGCCAGCAGCAGATCTAGCGGGGGGGCTGAGCAGTTCTTC
CDR3 protein: CASSRSSGGAEQFF

J gene: TRBJ1-6
D gene: NA
V gene: TRBV7-2
clone size: many
CDR3 DNA: TGTGCCACGCAACAGGGAATGGGATCACCCCTCCACTTT
CDR3 protein: CATQQGMGSPLHF

J gene: TRBJ2-7
D gene: NA
V gene: TRBV11-2
clone size: few
CDR3 DNA: TGTGCCAGCAGCCTACACAGCTACGAGCAGTACTTC
CDR3 protein: CASSLHSYEQYF

J gene: TRBJ1-2
D gene: NA
V gene: TRBV4-1
clone size: few
CDR3 DNA: TGCGCCAGCAGCCCCGGACCGGGGAAGATAGCTTATGGCTACACCTTC
CDR3 protein: CASSPGPGKIAYGYTF

J gene: TRBJ2-1
D gene: TRBD2
V gene: TRBV2
clone size: few
CDR3 DNA: TGTGCCAGCAGCGGGAGGACTAGCGGGGTGTCCTACAATGAGCAGTTCTTC
CDR3 protein: CASSGRTSGVSYNEQFF

J gene: TRBJ1-2
D gene: NA
V gene: TRBV2
clone size: few
CDR3 DNA: TGTGCCACCGAGGGGGACCCAGCTAACTATGGCTACACCTTC
CDR3 protein: CATEGDPANYGYTF

J gene: TRBJ2-3
D gene: NA
V gene: TRBV20-1
clone size: NA
CDR3 DNA: TGCAGTGCTGGGGACCTACTGAATACGCAGTATTTT
CDR3 protein: CSAGDLLNTQYF

J gene: TRBJ2-5
D gene: NA
V gene: TRBV7-9
clone size: NA
CDR3 DNA: TGTGCCAGCAGCTTAATCGGGGTAGAGACCCAGTACTTC
CDR3 protein: CASSLIGVETQYF

J gene: TRBJ2-7
D gene: NA
V gene: TRBV6-8
clone size: NA
CDR3 DNA: TGTGCCAGCAGTTACGGCAGGGACGACGAGCAGTACTTC
CDR3 protein: CASSYGRDDEQYF

J gene: TRBJ2-6
D gene: NA
V gene: TRBV7-8
clone size: many
CDR3 DNA: TGTGCCAGCAGCTTAGCCGGAACCCCTGGGGCCAACGTCCTGACTTTC
CDR3 protein: CASSLAGTPGANVLTF